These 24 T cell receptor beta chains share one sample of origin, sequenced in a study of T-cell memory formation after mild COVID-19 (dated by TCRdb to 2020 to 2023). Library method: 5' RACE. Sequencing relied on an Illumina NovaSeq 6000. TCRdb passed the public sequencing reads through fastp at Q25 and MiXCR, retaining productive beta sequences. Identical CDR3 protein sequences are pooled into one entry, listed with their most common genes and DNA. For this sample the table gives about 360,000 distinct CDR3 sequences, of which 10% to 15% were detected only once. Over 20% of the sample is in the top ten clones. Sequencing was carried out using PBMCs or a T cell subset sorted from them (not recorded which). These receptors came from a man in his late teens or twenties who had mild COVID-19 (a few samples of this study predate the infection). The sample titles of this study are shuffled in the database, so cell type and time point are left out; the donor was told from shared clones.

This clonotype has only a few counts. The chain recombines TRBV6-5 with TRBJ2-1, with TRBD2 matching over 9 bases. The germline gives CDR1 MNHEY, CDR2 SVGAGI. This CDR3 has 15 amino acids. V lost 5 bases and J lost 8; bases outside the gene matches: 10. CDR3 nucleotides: TGTGCCAGCAGTGTATCGGCGGGGGGGCCCCATGAGCAGTTCTTC. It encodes CASSVSAGGPHEQFF.

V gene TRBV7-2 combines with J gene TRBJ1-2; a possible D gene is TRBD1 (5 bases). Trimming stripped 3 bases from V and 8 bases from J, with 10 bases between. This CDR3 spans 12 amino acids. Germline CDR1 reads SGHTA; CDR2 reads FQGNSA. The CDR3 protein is CASSFARGGYTF. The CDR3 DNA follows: TGTGCCAGCAGCTTTGCTCGGGGGGGCTACACCTTC.

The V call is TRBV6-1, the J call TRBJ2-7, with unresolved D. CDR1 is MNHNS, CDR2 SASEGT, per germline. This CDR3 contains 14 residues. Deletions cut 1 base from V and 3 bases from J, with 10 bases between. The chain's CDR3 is CASSEVFRSYEQYV. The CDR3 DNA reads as TGTGCCAGCAGTGAAGTATTCAGGAGCTACGAGCAGTACGTC.

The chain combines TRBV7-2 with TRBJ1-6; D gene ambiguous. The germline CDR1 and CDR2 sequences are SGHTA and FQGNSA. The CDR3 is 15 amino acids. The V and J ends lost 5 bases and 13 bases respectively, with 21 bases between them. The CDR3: CASSQNPTGMSPLHF. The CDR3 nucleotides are TGTGCCAGCAGCCAAAACCCGACCGGTATGAGCCCCCTCCACTTT.

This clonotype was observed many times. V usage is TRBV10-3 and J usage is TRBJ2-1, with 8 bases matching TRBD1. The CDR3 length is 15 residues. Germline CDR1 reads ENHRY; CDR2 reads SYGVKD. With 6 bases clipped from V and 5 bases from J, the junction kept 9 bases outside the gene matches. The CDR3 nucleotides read TGTGCCATCAGGCAACAGGGGGTAACGGACAATGAGCAGTTCTTC. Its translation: CAIRQQGVTDNEQFF.

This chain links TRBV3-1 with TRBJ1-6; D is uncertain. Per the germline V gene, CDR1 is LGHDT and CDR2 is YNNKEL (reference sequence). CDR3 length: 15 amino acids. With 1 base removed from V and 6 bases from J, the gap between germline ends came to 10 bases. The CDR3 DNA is TGTGCCAGCAGCCAAGGCCAGAACACTAATTCACCCCTCCACTTT. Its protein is CASSQGQNTNSPLHF.

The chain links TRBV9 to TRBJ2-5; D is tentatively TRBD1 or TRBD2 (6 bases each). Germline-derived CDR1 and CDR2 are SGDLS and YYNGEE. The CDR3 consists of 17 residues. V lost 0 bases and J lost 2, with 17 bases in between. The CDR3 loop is CASSVGPGAGFQETQYF. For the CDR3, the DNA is TGTGCCAGCAGCGTAGGTCCGGGGGCAGGCTTTCAAGAGACCCAGTACTTC. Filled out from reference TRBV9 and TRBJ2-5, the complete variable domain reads DSGVTQTPKHLITATGQRVTLRCSPRSGDLSVYWYQQSLDQGLQFLIQYYNGEERAKGNILERFSAQQFPDLHSELNLSSLELGDSALYFCASSVGPGAGFQETQYFGPGTRLLVL.

The CDR3 nucleotides are TGTGCCACCCAGGCAACTAATTACAATGAGCAGTTCTTC. It translates to CATQATNYNEQFF. V and J are TRBV7-6 and TRBJ2-1, with no clear D. Germline V gene sequence: CDR1 SGHVS, CDR2 FNYEAQ. This CDR3 has 13 residues. Deletions cut 10 bases from V and 4 bases from J, with 14 bases between.

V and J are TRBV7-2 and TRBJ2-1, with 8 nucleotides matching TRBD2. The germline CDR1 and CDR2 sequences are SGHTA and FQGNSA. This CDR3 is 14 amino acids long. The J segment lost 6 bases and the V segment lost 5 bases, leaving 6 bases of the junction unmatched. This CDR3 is CASSPGGLPNEQFF. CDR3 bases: TGTGCCAGCAGCCCGGGGGGGCTCCCCAATGAGCAGTTCTTC.

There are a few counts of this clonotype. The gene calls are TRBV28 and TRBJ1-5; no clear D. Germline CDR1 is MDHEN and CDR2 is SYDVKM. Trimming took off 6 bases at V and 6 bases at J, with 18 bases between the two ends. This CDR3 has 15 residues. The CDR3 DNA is TGTGCCAGCAGCCCAAGGTCAACCCGGGCTCAGCCCCAGCATTTT. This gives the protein CASSPRSTRAQPQHF.

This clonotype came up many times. In DNA form, the CDR3 reads TGTGCCAGCAGCTTGTATCTAGCGGGGGGGCCAGATACGCAGTATTTT. Translation: CASSLYLAGGPDTQYF. The rearrangement joins TRBV7-2 to TRBJ2-3, with 12 bases fitting TRBD2. The trim removed 3 bases at V and 4 bases at J, leaving 5 bases unmatched. This CDR3 has 16 amino acids. Germline CDR1 is SGHTA and CDR2 is FQGNSA.

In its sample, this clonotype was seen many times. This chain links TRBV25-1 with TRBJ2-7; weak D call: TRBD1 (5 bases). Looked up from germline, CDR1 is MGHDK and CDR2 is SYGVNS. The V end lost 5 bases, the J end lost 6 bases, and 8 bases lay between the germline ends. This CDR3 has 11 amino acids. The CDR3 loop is CASSLGREQYF. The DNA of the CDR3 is TGTGCCAGCAGTTTGGGGCGCGAGCAGTACTTC.

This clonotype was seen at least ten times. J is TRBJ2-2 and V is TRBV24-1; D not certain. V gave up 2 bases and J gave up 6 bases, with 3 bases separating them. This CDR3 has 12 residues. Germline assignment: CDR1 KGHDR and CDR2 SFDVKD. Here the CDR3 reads CATSDSAGELFF. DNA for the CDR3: TGTGCCACCAGTGATTCAGCCGGGGAGCTGTTTTTT.

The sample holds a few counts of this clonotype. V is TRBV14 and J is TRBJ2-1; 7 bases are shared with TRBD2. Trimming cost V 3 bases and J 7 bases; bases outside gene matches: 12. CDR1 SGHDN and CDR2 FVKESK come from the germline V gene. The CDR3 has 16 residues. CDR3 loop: CASSHYRGDGRNEQFF. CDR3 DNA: TGTGCCAGCAGCCACTATCGGGGGGACGGTCGGAATGAGCAGTTCTTC. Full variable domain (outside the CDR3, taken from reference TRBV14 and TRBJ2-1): EAGVTQFPSHSVIEKGQTVTLRCDPISGHDNLYWYRRVMGKEIKFLLHFVKESKQDESGMPNNRFLAERTGGTYSTLKVQPAELEDSGVYFCASSHYRGDGRNEQFFGPGTRLTVL.

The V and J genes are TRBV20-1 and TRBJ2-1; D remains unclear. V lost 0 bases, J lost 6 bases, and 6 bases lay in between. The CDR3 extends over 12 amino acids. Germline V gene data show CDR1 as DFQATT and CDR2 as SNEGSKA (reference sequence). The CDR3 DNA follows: TGCAGTGCTAGAGAGTTTAGCAATGAGCAGTTCTTC. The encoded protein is CSAREFSNEQFF.

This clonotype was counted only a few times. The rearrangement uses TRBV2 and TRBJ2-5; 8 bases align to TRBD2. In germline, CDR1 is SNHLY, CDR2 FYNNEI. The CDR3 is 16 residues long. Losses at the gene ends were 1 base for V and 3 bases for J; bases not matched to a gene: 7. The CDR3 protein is CASSEGLAGRKETQYF. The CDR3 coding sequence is TGTGCCAGCAGTGAAGGGTTAGCGGGGCGGAAAGAGACCCAGTACTTC.

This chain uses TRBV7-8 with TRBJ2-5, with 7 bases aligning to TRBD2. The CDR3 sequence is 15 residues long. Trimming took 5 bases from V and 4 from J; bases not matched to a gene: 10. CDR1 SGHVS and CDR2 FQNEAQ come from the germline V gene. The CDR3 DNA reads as TGTGCCAGCAGCCCTGTATGGGGGGAGGGAGAGACCCAGTACTTC. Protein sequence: CASSPVWGEGETQYF.

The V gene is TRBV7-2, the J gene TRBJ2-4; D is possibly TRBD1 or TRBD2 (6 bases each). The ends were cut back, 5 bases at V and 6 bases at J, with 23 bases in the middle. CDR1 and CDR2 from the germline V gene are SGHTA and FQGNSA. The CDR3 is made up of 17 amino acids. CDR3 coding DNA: TGTGCCAGCAGCCCCAGTTGGGGCAGGGGAGGAGGAAACATTCAGTACTTC. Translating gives CASSPSWGRGGGNIQYF.

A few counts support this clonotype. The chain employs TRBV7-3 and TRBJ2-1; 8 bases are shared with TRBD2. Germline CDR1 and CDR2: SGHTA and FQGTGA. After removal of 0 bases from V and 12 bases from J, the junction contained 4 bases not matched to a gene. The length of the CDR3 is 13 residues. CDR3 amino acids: CASSLTAGGPQFF. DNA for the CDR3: TGTGCCAGCAGCTTAACCGCGGGGGGACCGCAGTTCTTC.

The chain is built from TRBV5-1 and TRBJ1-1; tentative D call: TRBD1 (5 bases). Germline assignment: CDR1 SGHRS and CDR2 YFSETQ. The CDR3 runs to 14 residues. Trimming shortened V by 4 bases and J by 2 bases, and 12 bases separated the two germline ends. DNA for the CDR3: TGCGCCAGCAGCGAAGGACGGGACAACACTGAAGCTTTCTTT. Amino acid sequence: CASSEGRDNTEAFF.

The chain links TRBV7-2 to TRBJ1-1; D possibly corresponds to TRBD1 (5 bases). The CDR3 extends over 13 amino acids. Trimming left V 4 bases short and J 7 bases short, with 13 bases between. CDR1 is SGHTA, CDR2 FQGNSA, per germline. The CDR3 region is CASSSGGKGEAFF. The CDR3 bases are TGTGCCAGCAGCTCCGGGGGGAAAGGTGAAGCTTTCTTT. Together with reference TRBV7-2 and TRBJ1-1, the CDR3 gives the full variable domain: GAGVSQSPSNKVTEKGKDVELRCDPISGHTALYWYRQSLGQGLEFLIYFQGNSAPDKSGLPSDRFSAERTGGSVSTLTIQRTQQEDSAVYLCASSSGGKGEAFFGQGTRLTVV.

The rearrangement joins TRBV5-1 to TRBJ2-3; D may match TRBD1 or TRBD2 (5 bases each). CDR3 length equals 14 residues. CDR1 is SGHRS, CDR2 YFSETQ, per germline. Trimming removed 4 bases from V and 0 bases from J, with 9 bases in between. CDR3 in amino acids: CASSGGDSTDTQYF. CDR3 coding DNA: TGCGCCAGCAGCGGGGGTGATAGCACAGATACGCAGTATTTT. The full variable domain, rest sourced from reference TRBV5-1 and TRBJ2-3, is KAGVTQTPRYLIKTRGQQVTLSCSPISGHRSVSWYQQTPGQGLQFLFEYFSETQRNKGNFPGRFSGRQFSNSRSEMNVSTLELGDSALYLCASSGGDSTDTQYFGPGTRLTVL.

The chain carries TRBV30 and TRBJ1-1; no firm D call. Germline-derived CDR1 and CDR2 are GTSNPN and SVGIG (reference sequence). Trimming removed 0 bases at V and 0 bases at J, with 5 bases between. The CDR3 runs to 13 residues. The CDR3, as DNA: TGTGCCTGGAGTGTATCGGTGAACACTGAAGCTTTCTTT. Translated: CAWSVSVNTEAFF.

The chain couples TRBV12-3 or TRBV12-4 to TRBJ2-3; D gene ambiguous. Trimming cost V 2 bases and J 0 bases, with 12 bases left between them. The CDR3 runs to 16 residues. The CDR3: CASSLPRRFSTDTQYF. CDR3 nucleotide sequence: TGTGCCAGCAGTTTACCCCGGCGATTTAGCACAGATACGCAGTATTTT.